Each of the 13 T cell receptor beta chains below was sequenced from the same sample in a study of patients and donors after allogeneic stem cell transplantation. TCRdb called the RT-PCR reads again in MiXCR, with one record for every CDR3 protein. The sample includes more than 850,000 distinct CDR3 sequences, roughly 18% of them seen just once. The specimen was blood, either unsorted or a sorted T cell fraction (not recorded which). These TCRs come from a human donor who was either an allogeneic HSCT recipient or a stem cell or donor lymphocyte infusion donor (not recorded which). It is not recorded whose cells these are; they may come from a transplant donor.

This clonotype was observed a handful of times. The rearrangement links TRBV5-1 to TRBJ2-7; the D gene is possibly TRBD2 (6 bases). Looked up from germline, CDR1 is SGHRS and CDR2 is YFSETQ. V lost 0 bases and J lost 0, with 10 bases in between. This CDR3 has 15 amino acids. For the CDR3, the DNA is TGCGCCAGCAGCTTGGGAAGCGGGTTCTCCTACGAGCAGTACTTC. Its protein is CASSLGSGFSYEQYF.

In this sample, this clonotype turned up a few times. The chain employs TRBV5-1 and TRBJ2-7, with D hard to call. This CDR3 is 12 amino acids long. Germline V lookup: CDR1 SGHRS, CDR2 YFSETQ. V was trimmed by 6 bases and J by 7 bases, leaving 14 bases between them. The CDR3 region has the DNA TGCGCCAGCAAGGACGGCCTGGGGGAGCAGTACTTC. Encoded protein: CASKDGLGEQYF.

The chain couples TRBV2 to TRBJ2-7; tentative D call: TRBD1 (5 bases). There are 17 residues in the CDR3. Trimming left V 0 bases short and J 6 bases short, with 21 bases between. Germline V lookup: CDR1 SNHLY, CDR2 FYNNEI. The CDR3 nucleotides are TGTGCCAGCAGTGAAGCGCTTCTGTCAAAGGGGTTTTTCGAGCAGTACTTC. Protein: CASSEALLSKGFFEQYF.

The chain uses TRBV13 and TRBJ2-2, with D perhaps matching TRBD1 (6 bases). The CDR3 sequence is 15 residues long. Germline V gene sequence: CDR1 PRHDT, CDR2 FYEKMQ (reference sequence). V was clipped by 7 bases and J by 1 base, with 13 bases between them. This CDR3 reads CASTPVGQNTGELFF. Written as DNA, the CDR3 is TGTGCCAGCACCCCTGTGGGACAGAACACCGGGGAGCTGTTTTTT.

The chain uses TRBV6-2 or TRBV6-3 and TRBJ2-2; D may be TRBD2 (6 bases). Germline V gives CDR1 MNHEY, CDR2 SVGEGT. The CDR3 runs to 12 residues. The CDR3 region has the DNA TGTGCGGTCGGGGAGGATACCGGGGAGCTGTTTTTT. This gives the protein CAVGEDTGELFF.

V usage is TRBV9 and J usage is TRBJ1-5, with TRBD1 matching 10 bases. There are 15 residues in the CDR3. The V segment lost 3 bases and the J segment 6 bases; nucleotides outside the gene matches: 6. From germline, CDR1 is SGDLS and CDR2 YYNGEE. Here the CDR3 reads CASSASGQGFQPQHF. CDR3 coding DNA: TGTGCCAGCAGCGCCTCGGGACAGGGGTTTCAGCCCCAGCATTTT.

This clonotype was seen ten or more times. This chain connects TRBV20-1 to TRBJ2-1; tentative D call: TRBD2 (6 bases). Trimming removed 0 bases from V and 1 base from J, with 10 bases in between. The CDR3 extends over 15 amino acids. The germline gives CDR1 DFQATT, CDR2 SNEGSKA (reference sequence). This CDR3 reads CSARDPTSSYNEQFF. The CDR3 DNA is TGCAGTGCTAGAGATCCGACTAGTTCCTACAATGAGCAGTTCTTC.

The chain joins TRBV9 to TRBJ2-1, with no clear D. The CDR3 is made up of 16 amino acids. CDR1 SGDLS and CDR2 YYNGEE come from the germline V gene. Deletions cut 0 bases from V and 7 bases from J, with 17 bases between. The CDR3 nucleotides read TGTGCCAGCAGCGTAGAGCCCGGAAGTGGGTGGAATGAGCAGTTCTTC. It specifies CASSVEPGSGWNEQFF. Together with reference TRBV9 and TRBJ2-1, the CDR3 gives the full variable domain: DSGVTQTPKHLITATGQRVTLRCSPRSGDLSVYWYQQSLDQGLQFLIQYYNGEERAKGNILERFSAQQFPDLHSELNLSSLELGDSALYFCASSVEPGSGWNEQFFGPGTRLTVL.

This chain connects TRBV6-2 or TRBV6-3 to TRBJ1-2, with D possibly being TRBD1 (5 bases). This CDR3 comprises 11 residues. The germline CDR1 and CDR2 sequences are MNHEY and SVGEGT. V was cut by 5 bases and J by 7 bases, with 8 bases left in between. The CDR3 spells CASSRRGGYTF. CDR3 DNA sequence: TGTGCCAGCAGTAGGAGGGGTGGCTACACCTTC.

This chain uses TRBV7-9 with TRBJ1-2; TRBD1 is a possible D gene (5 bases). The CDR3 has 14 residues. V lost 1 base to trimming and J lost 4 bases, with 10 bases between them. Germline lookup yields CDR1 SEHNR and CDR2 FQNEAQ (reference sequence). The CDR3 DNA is TGTGCCAGCAGCTTAGGAGACAGCCGCTATGGCTACACCTTC. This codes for CASSLGDSRYGYTF.

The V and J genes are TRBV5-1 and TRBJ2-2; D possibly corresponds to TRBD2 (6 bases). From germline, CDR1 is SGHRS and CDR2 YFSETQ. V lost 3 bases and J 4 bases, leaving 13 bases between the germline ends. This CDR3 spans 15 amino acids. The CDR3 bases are TGCGCCAGCAGCTCGGGTCTGCGGGGCACCGGGGAGCTGTTTTTT. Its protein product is CASSSGLRGTGELFF.

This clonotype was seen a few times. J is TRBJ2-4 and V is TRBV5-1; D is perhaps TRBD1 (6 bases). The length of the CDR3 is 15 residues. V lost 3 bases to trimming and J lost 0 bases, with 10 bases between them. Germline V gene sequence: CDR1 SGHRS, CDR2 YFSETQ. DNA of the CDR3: TGCGCCAGCAGCTCCCCGGACAGAGCCAAAAACATTCAGTACTTC. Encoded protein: CASSSPDRAKNIQYF.

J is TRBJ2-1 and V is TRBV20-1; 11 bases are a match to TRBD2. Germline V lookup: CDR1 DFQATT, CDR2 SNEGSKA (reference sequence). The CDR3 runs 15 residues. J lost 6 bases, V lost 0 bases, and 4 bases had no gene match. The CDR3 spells CSARDSTSGGNEQFF. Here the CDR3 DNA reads TGCAGTGCTAGAGATAGCACTAGCGGGGGCAATGAGCAGTTCTTC.